The 20 T cell receptor beta chains presented below share a single source sample, sequenced in a study of T-cell memory formation after mild COVID-19. TCRdb re-analysed the 5' RACE reads in MiXCR, keeping a single row per CDR3 protein. The profile shows approximately 60,000 distinct CDR3 sequences, about a tenth of them singletons. The sample consisted of PBMCs or a T cell subset sorted from them (not recorded which). These receptors were obtained from a man in his late teens or twenties who had mild COVID-19 (a few samples of this study predate the infection). Cell type and time point are not known.

The chain recombines TRBV6-6 with TRBJ2-2; D unresolved. CDR3 length: 13 amino acids. The V gene's germline CDR1 is MNHNY and CDR2 SVGAGI (reference sequence). V lost 10 bases to trimming and J lost 1 base, with 10 bases between them. CDR3 in DNA: TGTGCCACCGCGACCCAGAACACCGGGGAGCTGTTTTTT. Translating gives CATATQNTGELFF.

This chain uses TRBV6-2 or TRBV6-3 with TRBJ2-5; 8 bases agree with TRBD2. Per germline, CDR1 MNHEY and CDR2 SVGEGT. Germline trimming cut 5 bases from V and 1 base from J; bases unmatched to any gene: 9. This CDR3 comprises 16 residues. The CDR3 DNA reads TGTGCCAGCAGTGACTGGAGCGGGGGACGCCAAGAGACCCAGTACTTC. Residues: CASSDWSGGRQETQYF.

This clonotype was detected ten times or more. This chain joins TRBV7-2 and TRBJ2-1; 8 bases fit TRBD1. Unmatched junction bases numbered 14, after V lost 4 bases and J lost 0 bases. This CDR3 has 19 residues. Germline CDR1 and CDR2: SGHTA and FQGNSA. CDR3 amino acids: CASSSRPGTGPSSYNEQFF. The CDR3 DNA sequence: TGTGCCAGCAGCTCACGGCCCGGGACAGGCCCCAGCTCCTACAATGAGCAGTTCTTC.

This clonotype was recorded a few times. The V call is TRBV11-3, the J call TRBJ2-7; a possible D gene is TRBD2 (6 bases). The CDR3 sequence is 15 residues long. V was cut by 0 bases and J by 3 bases, with 12 bases left in between. Germline V gene data show CDR1 as SGHNT and CDR2 as YENEEA. The CDR3 bases are TGTGCCAGCAGCTTAGATCCGGGACTGAGCTACGAGCAGTACGTC. This translates into CASSLDPGLSYEQYV.

With regard to this clonotype: The DNA is left out, because the CDR3 cannot be placed on it with certainty; the CDR3 is given as TCRdb lists it. The chain uses TRBV7-5 and TRBJ1-1; the table's D call, TRBD1, was not checked against the DNA. TRBV7-5 is recorded as a pseudogene. The CDR3 extends over 19 residues, inclusive of both ends. Here the CDR3 reads CISVPEAPPPDTPRGEAFF.

This clonotype was observed many times. The chain uses TRBV5-1 and TRBJ2-5; no clear D. V was shortened by 1 base and J by 2 bases, with 6 bases between the two germline ends. The CDR3 runs to 13 residues. In germline, CDR1 is SGHRS, CDR2 YFSETQ. CDR3 amino acids: CASSLTAQETQYF. As DNA, the CDR3 is TGCGCCAGCAGCTTGACGGCTCAAGAGACCCAGTACTTC.

CDR3 coding DNA: TGCAGTGCCGGACAGGCGCTCTCTGGAAACACCATATATTTT. Its translation is CSAGQALSGNTIYF. The gene calls are TRBV20-1 and TRBJ1-3; TRBD1 matches 7 bases. Trimming cost V 6 bases and J 0 bases; bases outside gene matches: 5. The germline V gene has CDR1 DFQATT and CDR2 SNEGSKA (reference sequence). This CDR3 region has 14 residues.

V and J are TRBV6-6 and TRBJ2-3, with D maybe TRBD1 (6 bases). The V and J ends lost 5 bases and 1 base respectively, with 13 bases between them. Germline V gene data show CDR1 as MNHNY and CDR2 as SVGAGI (reference sequence). The CDR3 totals 15 residues. The CDR3 DNA reads TGTGCCAGCAGTCTACAGGGTATGGGCACAGATACGCAGTATTTT. Translation gives CASSLQGMGTDTQYF.

This clonotype was seen a handful of times. J is TRBJ1-3 and V is TRBV7-2; TRBD1 matches at 9 bases. This CDR3 is built from 16 residues. Germline values: CDR1 SGHTA, CDR2 FQGNSA. The J segment lost 4 bases and the V segment lost 5 bases, leaving 9 bases of the junction unmatched. CDR3 nucleotide sequence: TGTGCCAGCAGCGAGGACAGGGGATTACCGGGAAACACCATATATTTT. As protein: CASSEDRGLPGNTIYF.

This clonotype was seen only a few times. CDR3 amino acids: CASSLVGSNTGANVLTF. For the CDR3, the DNA is TGTGCCAGCAGCTTAGTGGGGAGTAACACTGGGGCCAACGTCCTGACTTTC. The chain uses TRBV7-3 and TRBJ2-6; D perhaps matches TRBD2 (5 bases). The CDR3 is 17 residues long. CDR1 and CDR2 from the germline V gene are SGHTA and FQGTGA. The V and J ends lost 2 bases and 2 bases respectively, with 13 bases between them.

There are a few counts of this clonotype. The chain couples TRBV30 to TRBJ2-1; 13 bases match TRBD2. This CDR3 has 15 residues. From germline, CDR1 is GTSNPN and CDR2 SVGIG (reference sequence). The trim removed 1 base at V and 3 bases at J, leaving 0 bases unmatched. In DNA form, the CDR3 reads TGTGCCTGGAGTGGGACTAGCGGGGGCTACAATGAGCAGTTCTTC. It encodes CAWSGTSGGYNEQFF.

The sample holds a few counts of this clonotype. The chain combines TRBV20-1 with TRBJ1-3, with D perhaps matching TRBD1 (5 bases). Trimming stripped 5 bases from V and 4 bases from J, with 12 bases between. Germline values: CDR1 DFQATT, CDR2 SNEGSKA (reference sequence). The CDR3 is made up of 13 amino acids. The CDR3 spells CSARGTAGNTIYF. The CDR3 nucleotides are TGCAGTGCTCGAGGGACGGCGGGAAACACCATATATTTT.

The chain couples TRBV4-3 to TRBJ2-5, with 7 bases fitting TRBD2. Germline V gene data show CDR1 as LGHNA and CDR2 as YSLEER. The CDR3 consists of 15 residues. Losses at the gene ends were 4 bases for V and 1 base for J; bases not matched to a gene: 6. Written as DNA, the CDR3 is TGCGCCAGCAGCCCTCGCCGCGGGGGCCAAGAGACCCAGTACTTC. Residues: CASSPRRGGQETQYF.

This clonotype came up a few times. CDR3 DNA: TGTGCCAGCTCACCGGGCAGGGGAACTGACGAGCAGTACGTC. Its protein product is CASSPGRGTDEQYV. The chain couples TRBV18 to TRBJ2-7; D is perhaps TRBD1 (6 bases). The V end lost 3 bases, the J end lost 5 bases, and 14 bases lay between the germline ends. Germline assignment: CDR1 KGHSH and CDR2 LQKENI. CDR3 size: 14 residues.

This clonotype occurred once. This chain uses TRBV5-6 with TRBJ2-5; D unresolved. Trimming shortened V by 0 bases and J by 0 bases, and 6 bases separated the two germline ends. CDR1 and CDR2 from the germline V gene are SGHDT and YYEEEE. CDR3 size: 14 residues. The CDR3 nucleotides read TGTGCCAGCAGCTTGGCCCCGTACCAAGAGACCCAGTACTTC. Translation gives CASSLAPYQETQYF.

The rearrangement joins TRBV10-3 to TRBJ1-1; no definite D call. V dropped 8 bases and J dropped 0 bases, with 10 bases sitting between them. The CDR3 has 13 amino acids. Germline V gene sequence: CDR1 ENHRY, CDR2 SYGVKD. CDR3 bases: TGTGCCATCGCCGCAGCCTTGAACACTGAAGCTTTCTTT. It codes for CAIAAALNTEAFF.

In its sample, this clonotype was seen a few times. The V and J genes are TRBV2 and TRBJ1-5; D gene unclear. The CDR3 consists of 12 residues. Trimming cost V 4 bases and J 9 bases, with 10 bases left between them. CDR1 and CDR2 from the germline V gene are SNHLY and FYNNEI. CDR3 sequence: CASSGLKGPQHF. In DNA form, the CDR3 reads TGTGCCAGCAGTGGGCTCAAGGGGCCCCAGCATTTT. Using reference TRBV2 and TRBJ1-5 for the parts outside the CDR3, the full variable domain is EPEVTQTPSHQVTQMGQEVILRCVPISNHLYFYWYRQILGQKVEFLVSFYNNEISEKSEIFDDQFSVERPDGSNFTLKIRSTKLEDSAMYFCASSGLKGPQHFGDGTRLSIL.

Only a few counts were recorded for this clonotype. The CDR3 region has the DNA TGCGCCAGCAGCCAAGACAGGTGGAGCTACAATGAGCAGTTCTTC. It specifies CASSQDRWSYNEQFF. The chain uses TRBV4-3 and TRBJ2-1; no clear D. The CDR3 is made up of 15 amino acids. Germline lookup yields CDR1 LGHNA and CDR2 YSLEER. Trimming stripped 0 bases from V and 3 bases from J, with 9 bases between.

V usage is TRBV24-1 and J usage is TRBJ2-3; the D gene could be TRBD1 or TRBD2 (5 bases each). CDR1 is KGHDR and CDR2 is SFDVKD in the germline V gene. The CDR3 length is 15 residues. V was trimmed by 5 bases and J by 8 bases, leaving 19 bases between them. The CDR3 loop reads CATSVRDRESGTQYF. The CDR3 region has the DNA TGTGCCACCAGTGTCCGGGACCGCGAGTCGGGTACGCAGTATTTT.

Within the sample, this clonotype is medium-sized. The V call is TRBV7-2, the J call TRBJ2-5, with D possibly being TRBD1 or TRBD2 (6 bases each). V was pared by 6 bases and J by 1 base, with 9 bases between. The CDR3 is made up of 13 amino acids. CDR1 and CDR2 (germline): SGHTA, FQGNSA. The CDR3 sequence is CASSRGVQETQYF. In DNA, the CDR3 is TGTGCCAGCAGTAGGGGGGTCCAAGAGACCCAGTACTTC.